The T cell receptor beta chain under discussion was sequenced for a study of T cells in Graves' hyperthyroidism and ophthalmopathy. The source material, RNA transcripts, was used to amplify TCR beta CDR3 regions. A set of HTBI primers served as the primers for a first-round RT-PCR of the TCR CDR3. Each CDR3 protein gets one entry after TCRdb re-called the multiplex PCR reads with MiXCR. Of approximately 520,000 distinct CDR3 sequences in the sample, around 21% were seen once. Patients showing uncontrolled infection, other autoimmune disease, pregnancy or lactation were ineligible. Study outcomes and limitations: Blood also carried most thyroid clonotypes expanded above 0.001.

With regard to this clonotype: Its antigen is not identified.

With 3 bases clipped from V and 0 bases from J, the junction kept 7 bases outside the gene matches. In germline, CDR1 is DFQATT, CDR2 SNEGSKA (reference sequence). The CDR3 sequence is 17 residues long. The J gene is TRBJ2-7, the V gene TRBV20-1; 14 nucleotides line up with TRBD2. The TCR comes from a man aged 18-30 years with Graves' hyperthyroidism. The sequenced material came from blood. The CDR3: CSARSGLAGGYSYEQYF. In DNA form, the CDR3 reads TGCAGTGCTAGGTCCGGACTAGCGGGAGGCTACTCCTACGAGCAGTACTTC.